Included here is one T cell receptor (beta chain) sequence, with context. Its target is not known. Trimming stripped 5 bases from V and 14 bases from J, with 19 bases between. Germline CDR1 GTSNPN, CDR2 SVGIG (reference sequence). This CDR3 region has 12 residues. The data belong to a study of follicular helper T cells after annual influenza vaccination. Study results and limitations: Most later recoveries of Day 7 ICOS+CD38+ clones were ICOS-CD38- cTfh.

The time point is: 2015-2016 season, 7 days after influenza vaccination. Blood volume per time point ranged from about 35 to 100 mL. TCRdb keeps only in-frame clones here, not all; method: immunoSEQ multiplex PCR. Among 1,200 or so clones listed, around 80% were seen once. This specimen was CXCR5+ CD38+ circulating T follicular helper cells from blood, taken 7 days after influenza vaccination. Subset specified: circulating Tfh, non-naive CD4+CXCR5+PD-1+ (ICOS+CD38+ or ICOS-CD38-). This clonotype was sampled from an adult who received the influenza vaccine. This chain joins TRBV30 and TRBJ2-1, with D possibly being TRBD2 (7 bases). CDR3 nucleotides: TGTGCCTGGGAGATAGGGGGGGGCCGAGAGTTCTTC. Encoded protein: CAWEIGGGREFF.